A selection of T cell receptor beta chains follows, all from one sample in a study of blood T cells in healthy people across ages. TCRdb processed the 5' RACE reads anew with MiXCR; each CDR3 protein has one entry. Of roughly 1 million distinct CDR3 sequences in the sample, approximately 25% were seen once. This sample was also put to use in a study of T cells of mothers and their children.

What was sequenced was blood. Receptors were obtained from a girl aged 2-10 years in good health. CDR3s include the opening cysteine and the closing phenylalanine or tryptophan. A D gene is named only where the DNA matches it firmly. The size entry is marked missing in some rows and otherwise reads once, few, many or a size class.

CDR3aa: CASSWTGGNIQYF
CDR3nt: TGTGCCAGCAGCTGGACAGGGGGGAACATTCAGTACTTC
abundance: .
v_gene: TRBV11-3
d_gene: TRBD1
j_gene: TRBJ2-4

CDR3aa: CASSPILGGSQETQYF
CDR3nt: TGTGCCAGCAGCCCAATCCTTGGCGGGAGTCAAGAGACCCAGTACTTC
abundance: .
v_gene: TRBV27
d_gene: TRBD2
j_gene: TRBJ2-5

CDR3aa: CASSGAAPRRETQYF
CDR3nt: TGTGCCAGCAGCGGCGCCGCCCCGAGACGAGAGACCCAGTACTTC
abundance: .
v_gene: TRBV7-9
d_gene: .
j_gene: TRBJ2-5

CDR3aa: CASRRTSSGETQYF
CDR3nt: TGTGCCAGCAGGCGTACCTCGAGCGGAGAGACCCAGTACTTC
abundance: .
v_gene: TRBV7-2
d_gene: .
j_gene: TRBJ2-5

CDR3aa: CASSLVTPEGYTQYF
CDR3nt: TGCGCCAGCAGCTTGGTGACCCCCGAGGGGTATACGCAGTACTTT
abundance: few
v_gene: TRBV5-1
d_gene: .
j_gene: TRBJ2-3

CDR3aa: CASRPLAGVAYEQYF
CDR3nt: TGTGCCAGCCGTCCGTTAGCGGGAGTGGCCTACGAGCAGTACTTC
abundance: .
v_gene: TRBV2
d_gene: TRBD2
j_gene: TRBJ2-7

CDR3aa: CATSDLPLGLAGEQYF
CDR3nt: TGTGCCACCAGTGACCTGCCACTGGGACTAGCGGGTGAGCAGTACTTC
abundance: few
v_gene: TRBV24-1
d_gene: TRBD2
j_gene: TRBJ2-7

CDR3aa: CATLRGGELFF
CDR3nt: TGTGCCACCCTAAGGGGGGGGGAGCTGTTTTTT
abundance: .
v_gene: TRBV27
d_gene: .
j_gene: TRBJ2-2

CDR3aa: CASSPWATYEQYF
CDR3nt: TGTGCCAGCAGCCCCTGGGCCACCTACGAGCAGTACTTC
abundance: .
v_gene: TRBV12-3/TRBV12-4
d_gene: .
j_gene: TRBJ2-7

CDR3aa: CASSQSWTWFRGANVLTF
CDR3nt: TGTGCCAGCAGCCAATCATGGACATGGTTTAGAGGGGCCAACGTCCTGACTTTC
abundance: .
v_gene: TRBV4-2
d_gene: .
j_gene: TRBJ2-6

CDR3aa: CAIILASTNEQYF
CDR3nt: TGTGCCATCATTCTTGCATCAACCAACGAGCAGTACTTC
abundance: .
v_gene: TRBV10-3
d_gene: .
j_gene: TRBJ2-7

CDR3aa: CASNPDSAYEQYF
CDR3nt: TGTGCCAGCAATCCCGACTCGGCGTACGAGCAGTACTTC
abundance: few
v_gene: TRBV2
d_gene: .
j_gene: TRBJ2-7

CDR3aa: CASSLSAGGRVETQYF
CDR3nt: TGTGCCAGCAGTTTATCTGCAGGGGGGAGAGTGGAGACCCAGTACTTC
abundance: .
v_gene: TRBV27
d_gene: .
j_gene: TRBJ2-5

CDR3aa: CSARPGGAFYYQETQYF
CDR3nt: TGCAGTGCTAGACCGGGAGGTGCATTCTATTACCAAGAGACCCAGTACTTC
abundance: .
v_gene: TRBV20-1
d_gene: TRBD2
j_gene: TRBJ2-5

CDR3aa: CSAVAGSTDTQYF
CDR3nt: TGCAGTGCCGTAGCGGGTAGCACAGATACGCAGTATTTT
abundance: .
v_gene: TRBV20-1
d_gene: TRBD2
j_gene: TRBJ2-3

CDR3aa: CASSQYELIGYNEQFF
CDR3nt: TGCGCCAGCAGCCAATACGAACTCATTGGGTACAATGAGCAGTTCTTC
abundance: few
v_gene: TRBV4-1
d_gene: .
j_gene: TRBJ2-1

CDR3aa: CAISEGSSNEKLFF
CDR3nt: TGTGCCATCAGCGAGGGGAGCAGTAATGAAAAACTGTTTTTT
abundance: few
v_gene: TRBV10-3
d_gene: .
j_gene: TRBJ1-4

CDR3aa: CASSTGGQGYGYTF
CDR3nt: TGTGCCAGCAGCACAGGGGGACAGGGGTATGGCTACACCTTC
abundance: .
v_gene: TRBV7-2
d_gene: TRBD1
j_gene: TRBJ1-2

CDR3aa: CASRNRGRNTEAFF
CDR3nt: TGTGCCAGCAGGAACAGGGGACGGAACACTGAAGCTTTCTTT
abundance: few
v_gene: TRBV7-2
d_gene: TRBD1
j_gene: TRBJ1-1

CDR3aa: CASSPRPAGAGEQYF
CDR3nt: TGCGCCAGCAGCCCCCGACCAGCGGGAGCAGGGGAGCAGTACTTC
abundance: many
v_gene: TRBV4-1
d_gene: TRBD2
j_gene: TRBJ2-7

CDR3aa: CSVEGRVNTEAFF
CDR3nt: TGCAGCGTTGAGGGCAGGGTGAACACTGAAGCTTTCTTT
abundance: .
v_gene: TRBV29-1
d_gene: .
j_gene: TRBJ1-1

CDR3aa: CAIRGGSGYQETQHF
CDR3nt: TGTGCCATCCGTGGTGGTAGCGGGTACCAAGAGACCCAGCACTTC
abundance: few
v_gene: TRBV10-3
d_gene: TRBD2
j_gene: TRBJ2-5

CDR3aa: CSVGGYTF
CDR3nt: TGCAGCGTTGGTGGCTACACCTTC
abundance: many
v_gene: TRBV29-1
d_gene: .
j_gene: TRBJ1-2

CDR3aa: CASRLQLNTGELFF
CDR3nt: TGCGCCAGCAGGCTCCAGTTAAACACCGGGGAGCTGTTTTTT
abundance: few
v_gene: TRBV5-1
d_gene: .
j_gene: TRBJ2-2

CDR3aa: CSGEGENYGYTF
CDR3nt: TGCAGTGGCGAGGGGGAAAACTATGGCTACACCTTC
abundance: few
v_gene: TRBV20-1
d_gene: .
j_gene: TRBJ1-2

CDR3aa: CASSWGMISGGANVLTF
CDR3nt: TGTGCCAGCAGCTGGGGTATGATAAGTGGGGGGGCCAACGTCCTGACTTTC
abundance: .
v_gene: TRBV7-2
d_gene: .
j_gene: TRBJ2-6

CDR3aa: CASSYPPSGTQYF
CDR3nt: TGTGCCAGCAGTTATCCCCCCTCCGGGACCCAGTACTTC
abundance: few
v_gene: TRBV2
d_gene: .
j_gene: TRBJ2-5

CDR3aa: CASSLDHFTGELFF
CDR3nt: TGCGCCAGCAGCCTGGACCATTTCACCGGGGAGCTGTTTTTT
abundance: few
v_gene: TRBV5-1
d_gene: .
j_gene: TRBJ2-2

CDR3aa: CASPGGGQYF
CDR3nt: TGTGCCAGCCCCGGGGGGGGCCAGTACTTC
abundance: few
v_gene: TRBV11-2
d_gene: TRBD2
j_gene: TRBJ2-5

CDR3aa: CASSLDRDGQHF
CDR3nt: TGTGCCAGCAGCTTAGACCGGGACGGCCAGCATTTT
abundance: .
v_gene: TRBV7-2
d_gene: .
j_gene: TRBJ1-5

CDR3aa: CSVEDLLAVVETQYF
CDR3nt: TGCAGCGTTGAAGATTTGCTAGCCGTTGTAGAGACCCAGTACTTC
abundance: .
v_gene: TRBV29-1
d_gene: .
j_gene: TRBJ2-5

CDR3aa: CASSPGTGLSLETQYF
CDR3nt: TGTGCTAGCAGCCCGGGGACAGGGTTGTCTTTAGAGACCCAGTACTTC
abundance: .
v_gene: TRBV7-7
d_gene: TRBD1
j_gene: TRBJ2-5

CDR3aa: CATFLGTEAFF
CDR3nt: TGTGCCACCTTTTTAGGCACTGAAGCTTTCTTT
abundance: .
v_gene: TRBV6-6
d_gene: .
j_gene: TRBJ1-1

CDR3aa: CASQSDEQFF
CDR3nt: TGTGCCAGCCAATCGGATGAGCAGTTCTTC
abundance: few
v_gene: TRBV6-6
d_gene: .
j_gene: TRBJ2-1

CDR3aa: CASSLGVDNEQYF
CDR3nt: TGTGCCAGCAGTTTGGGGGTGGACAACGAGCAGTACTTC
abundance: .
v_gene: TRBV28
d_gene: .
j_gene: TRBJ2-7

CDR3aa: CSARTAKETQYF
CDR3nt: TGCAGTGCTAGAACGGCCAAAGAGACCCAGTACTTC
abundance: few
v_gene: TRBV20-1
d_gene: .
j_gene: TRBJ2-5

CDR3aa: CASSSGTGPPYEQYF
CDR3nt: TGTGCCAGCAGTTCCGGGACAGGGCCTCCCTACGAGCAGTACTTC
abundance: .
v_gene: TRBV12-3/TRBV12-4
d_gene: TRBD1
j_gene: TRBJ2-7

CDR3aa: CASSRTRMEPDTQYF
CDR3nt: TGTGCCAGCAGCCGAACCAGGATGGAGCCAGATACGCAGTATTTT
abundance: .
v_gene: TRBV7-9
d_gene: .
j_gene: TRBJ2-3

CDR3aa: CASSYSGTNEKLFF
CDR3nt: TGTGCCAGCAGTTACTCAGGGACCAATGAAAAACTGTTTTTT
abundance: .
v_gene: TRBV6-5
d_gene: .
j_gene: TRBJ1-4

CDR3aa: CSATTGFNTEAFF
CDR3nt: TGCAGTGCTACCACAGGGTTTAACACTGAAGCTTTCTTT
abundance: few
v_gene: TRBV20-1
d_gene: .
j_gene: TRBJ1-1

CDR3aa: CASSEFGAGVTQYF
CDR3nt: TGTGCCAGCAGTGAATTTGGGGCGGGAGTGACCCAGTACTTC
abundance: .
v_gene: TRBV25-1
d_gene: TRBD2
j_gene: TRBJ2-5

CDR3aa: CASSPGVIETQYF
CDR3nt: TGTGCCAGCAGTCCGGGGGTTATAGAGACCCAGTACTTC
abundance: few
v_gene: TRBV6-5
d_gene: .
j_gene: TRBJ2-5

CDR3aa: CASSPITGTGISEAFF
CDR3nt: TGCGCCAGCAGCCCCATAACAGGGACAGGTATCTCTGAAGCTTTCTTT
abundance: few
v_gene: TRBV4-1
d_gene: TRBD1
j_gene: TRBJ1-1

CDR3aa: CSARGLAGIGYEQYF
CDR3nt: TGTAGTGCTAGGGGACTAGCGGGAATAGGCTACGAGCAGTACTTC
abundance: .
v_gene: TRBV20-1
d_gene: TRBD2
j_gene: TRBJ2-7

CDR3aa: CASSTRTGRVSSYNEQFF
CDR3nt: TGTGCCAGCAGCACCCGGACAGGTAGAGTAAGCTCCTACAATGAGCAGTTCTTC
abundance: few
v_gene: TRBV11-1
d_gene: TRBD1
j_gene: TRBJ2-1

CDR3aa: CASSLAGHPTDTQYF
CDR3nt: TGTGCCAGCAGCTTAGCGGGGCACCCCACAGATACGCAGTATTTT
abundance: few
v_gene: TRBV7-2
d_gene: .
j_gene: TRBJ2-3